The 29 T cell receptor beta chains given below trace back to one sample, sequenced in a study of STAT5B mutations in CD4+ large granular lymphocyte leukemia. The table came from immunoSEQ multiplex PCR; TCRdb's copy has only in-frame clones and leaves some out. The repertoire holds roughly 40,000 clones, with just over 85% as singletons. Sample: CD4+ T cells from blood buffy coats. The source is a human donor in good health.

The V gene is TRBV19, the J gene TRBJ2-3; D gene uncertain. CDR1 is LNHDA and CDR2 is SQIVND in the germline V gene (reference sequence). The CDR3 runs 12 residues. The V and J ends lost 5 bases and 8 bases respectively, with 11 bases between them. The CDR3 region is CASSPYGRTQYF. CDR3 nucleotide sequence: TGTGCCAGTAGTCCGTACGGGCGTACGCAGTATTTT.

The chain uses TRBV6-4 and TRBJ2-1, with 14 nucleotides matching TRBD2. This CDR3 is 15 amino acids long. Germline lookup yields CDR1 MRHNA and CDR2 SNTAGT. V shed 0 bases and J 9 bases; nucleotides not matched to a gene: 1. CDR3 sequence reads: CASSDSGLAGVEQFF. The DNA for the CDR3 is TGTGCCAGCAGTGACTCGGGACTAGCGGGAGTTGAGCAGTTCTTC.

This clone was recorded only once. This chain links TRBV15 with TRBJ2-1; 14 positions agree with TRBD2. Unmatched junction bases numbered 9, after V lost 0 bases and J lost 5 bases. The CDR3 runs to 19 residues. Germline CDR1 and CDR2: LNHNV and YYDKDF (reference sequence). CDR3 amino acids: CATSRDVGTSGGGHNEQFF. DNA for the CDR3: TGTGCCACCAGCAGAGATGTTGGGACTAGCGGGGGAGGGCACAATGAGCAGTTCTTC.

The V and J genes are TRBV5-4 and TRBJ2-7, with 9 positions matching TRBD1. J lost 6 bases, V lost 4 bases, and 17 bases had no gene match. Germline V gene data show CDR1 as SGHNT and CDR2 as YYREEE (reference sequence). The CDR3 runs 17 residues. CDR3 DNA sequence: TGTGCCAGCAGCCCTATACAGGGGGCCTCAGGGGGTAGCGAGCAGTACTTC. The encoded protein is CASSPIQGASGGSEQYF.

The chain combines TRBV6-6 with TRBJ1-1, with unresolved D. CDR1 is MNHNY, CDR2 SVGAGI, per germline (reference sequence). The CDR3 length is 13 residues. With 2 bases removed from V and 3 bases from J, the gap between germline ends came to 7 bases. CDR3 region: CASSYEVDTEAFF. The CDR3 bases are TGTGCCAGCAGTTACGAGGTGGACACTGAAGCTTTCTTT.

The J gene is TRBJ2-3, the V gene TRBV27; D not resolved. The CDR3 loop spans 14 amino acids. Deletions cut 2 bases from V and 0 bases from J, with 6 bases between. Germline assignment: CDR1 MNHEY and CDR2 SMNVEV (reference sequence). This chain's CDR3 is CASSLAESTDTQYF. The CDR3 DNA is TGTGCCAGCAGTTTAGCGGAGAGCACAGATACGCAGTATTTT.

The rearrangement uses TRBV10-3 and TRBJ1-2; D gene ambiguous. CDR1 and CDR2 from the germline V gene are ENHRY and SYGVKD. With 0 bases removed from V and 0 bases from J, the gap between germline ends came to 8 bases. The CDR3 length is 15 residues. CDR3: CAISESAGTNYGYTF. CDR3 coding DNA: TGTGCCATCAGTGAGTCGGCAGGTACTAACTATGGCTACACCTTC.

V usage is TRBV5-1 and J usage is TRBJ2-3; no definite D call. The CDR3 has 14 residues. Between the trimmed V and J ends, which lost 1 base and 0 bases, there was a span of 6 bases. Per germline, CDR1 SGHRS and CDR2 YFSETQ. The CDR3 DNA is TGCGCCAGCAGCTTGATGGACAGCACAGATACGCAGTATTTT. Its translation: CASSLMDSTDTQYF.

The chain carries TRBV15 and TRBJ1-2; 9 bases line up with TRBD1. Looked up from germline, CDR1 is LNHNV and CDR2 is YYDKDF (reference sequence). The CDR3 has 15 residues. V dropped 0 bases and J dropped 8; count of bases not matched to a gene: 7. In DNA form, the CDR3 reads TGTGCCACCAGCAGAGATTACACAGGGGGCGGCGGCTACACCTTC. Amino acids: CATSRDYTGGGGYTF.

The table lists this clone with a few counts. The chain links TRBV28 to TRBJ2-7, with 9 positions matching TRBD2. CDR3 length: 15 amino acids. Germline V gene sequence: CDR1 MDHEN, CDR2 SYDVKM. J was trimmed by 5 bases and V by 3 bases; bases with no gene match: 8. CDR3 in DNA: TGTGCCAGCAGTTTTGCCCTAGCGGGATCTCACGAGCAGTACTTC. Amino acids: CASSFALAGSHEQYF. Full variable domain (rest looked up from reference TRBV28 and TRBJ2-7): DVKVTQSSRYLVKRTGEKVFLECVQDMDHENMFWYRQDPGLGLRLIYFSYDVKMKEKGDIPEGYSVSREKKERFSLILESASTNQTSMYLCASSFALAGSHEQYFGPGTRLTVT.

The V and J genes are TRBV5-3 and TRBJ1-4, with a possible D match to TRBD1 (5 bases). TRBV5-3 is treated as an ORF (open reading frame) with a function not yet certain. The CDR3 length is 16 residues. Trimming shortened V by 5 bases and J by 0 bases, and 14 bases separated the two germline ends. The CDR3 DNA is TGTGCCAGAAGTTCCGGGAGAGGGGCAACTAATGAAAAACTGTTTTTT. The encoded protein is CARSSGRGATNEKLFF.

The rearrangement joins TRBV27 to TRBJ1-5; 8 bases align to TRBD1. Germline CDR1 MNHEY, CDR2 SMNVEV (reference sequence). The V and J ends lost 2 bases and 4 bases, in that order; junction bases with no gene match: 4. This CDR3 is built from 15 residues. CDR3 nucleotide sequence: TGTGCCAGCAGTTTAAGTCGACAGGGGAATCAGCCCCAGCATTTT. Translating it yields CASSLSRQGNQPQHF.

The rearrangement links TRBV30 to TRBJ2-5; 9 nucleotides align to TRBD1. In germline, CDR1 is GTSNPN, CDR2 SVGIG (reference sequence). Trimming at V came to 0 bases and at J to 4 bases, leaving 3 bases not matched to a gene. The CDR3 length is 14 residues. CDR3 nucleotides: TGTGCCTGGAGTGTAAACAGGGGGCGAGAGACCCAGTACTTC. It encodes CAWSVNRGRETQYF. Full variable domain (rest looked up from reference TRBV30 and TRBJ2-5): SQTIHQWPATLVQPVGSPLSLECTVEGTSNPNLYWYRQAAGRGLQLLFYSVGIGQISSEVPQNLSASRPQDRQFILSSKKLLLSDSGFYLCAWSVNRGRETQYFGPGTRLLVL.

This clone has only a few counts. One end of the junction is discordant with germline, which a read error may explain. The J gene is TRBJ2-7, the V gene TRBV20-1; D gene uncertain. This CDR3 has 11 amino acids. The germline V gene has CDR1 DFQATT and CDR2 SNEGSKA (reference sequence). As DNA, the CDR3 is TGCAGTGCTAGGAGCACCGATGGGCAGGATTTC. This codes for CSARSTDGQDF.

The chain carries TRBV7-2 and TRBJ2-7; TRBD2 might be the D (6 bases). The CDR3 is made up of 13 amino acids. V was shortened by 5 bases and J by 7 bases, with 15 bases between the two germline ends. In germline, CDR1 is SGHTA, CDR2 FQGNSA. CDR3 protein: CASSRDSPLEQYF. CDR3 bases: TGTGCCAGCAGCAGGGACTCCCCTTTAGAGCAGTACTTC.

This clone was observed a single time. This chain joins TRBV4-2 and TRBJ2-7; 7 bases fit TRBD2. CDR1 and CDR2 from the germline V gene are LGHNA and YNFKEQ. V was clipped by 4 bases and J by 0 bases; unmatched bases: 6. The CDR3 runs to 15 residues. The CDR3 sequence is CASSPQRTSSYEQYF. CDR3 in DNA: TGTGCCAGCAGCCCACAACGGACTAGCTCCTACGAGCAGTACTTC.

V and J are TRBV11-2 and TRBJ2-7; D is unresolved. The CDR3 totals 14 residues. Per the germline V gene, CDR1 is SGHAT and CDR2 is FQNNGV. The ends were cut back, 8 bases at V and 0 bases at J, with 14 bases in the middle. This chain's CDR3 is CASGLQAISYEQYF. In DNA, the CDR3 is TGTGCCAGCGGTCTTCAGGCAATCTCCTACGAGCAGTACTTC.

This clone was seen a few times. This chain joins TRBV7-2 and TRBJ2-2; TRBD2 aligns across 11 bases. This CDR3 is 17 amino acids long. The V gene end was trimmed by 1 base and the J gene end by 1 base; junction bases not matched to a gene: 2. The germline V gene has CDR1 SGHTA and CDR2 FQGNSA. The CDR3 is CASSLGLAGGNTGELFF. The CDR3 DNA sequence: TGTGCCAGCAGCTTAGGGCTAGCGGGAGGGAACACCGGGGAGCTGTTTTTT.

This chain connects TRBV6-1 to TRBJ1-4; tentative D call: TRBD1 (5 bases). The V gene lost 1 base and the J gene lost 0 bases, with 12 bases spanning the gap. The germline V gene has CDR1 MNHNS and CDR2 SASEGT. The CDR3 runs to 17 residues. The CDR3 spells CASSEVGGWATNEKLFF. The CDR3 DNA reads TGTGCCAGCAGTGAAGTGGGGGGGTGGGCAACTAATGAAAAACTGTTTTTT.

The chain links TRBV30 to TRBJ2-3, with D possibly matching TRBD1 (6 bases). The CDR3 is 13 amino acids. The ends were cut back, 4 bases at V and 1 base at J, with 9 bases in the middle. Germline-derived CDR1 and CDR2 are GTSNPN and SVGIG (reference sequence). The CDR3 is CAWNPGGTDTQYF. In DNA, the CDR3 is TGTGCCTGGAATCCAGGGGGCACAGATACGCAGTATTTT.

The V call is TRBV18, the J call TRBJ2-5; no clear D gene. The CDR3 sequence is 15 residues long. The V end lost 2 bases, the J end lost 1 base, and 11 bases lay between the germline ends. Germline V CDR1 and CDR2: KGHSH, LQKENI. The CDR3 DNA follows: TGTGCCAGCTCACCATCCAATGGGGTCCAAGAGACCCAGTACTTC. Residues: CASSPSNGVQETQYF.

The gene calls are TRBV11-2 and TRBJ2-3; D gene ambiguous. There are 16 residues in the CDR3. Per germline, CDR1 SGHAT and CDR2 FQNNGV. V was clipped by 2 bases and J by 3 bases, with 15 bases between them. As DNA, the CDR3 is TGTGCCAGCAGCTTATGGGTTTTGCGTAGAACAGATACGCAGTATTTT. As protein: CASSLWVLRRTDTQYF.

The V and J genes are TRBV4-3 and TRBJ1-2; D unclear. Germline V gives CDR1 LGHNA, CDR2 YSLEER. Trimming left V 0 bases short and J 3 bases short, with 8 bases between. The CDR3 sequence is 14 residues long. The CDR3 sequence: CASSQDEKDYGYTF. The CDR3 DNA reads as TGCGCCAGCAGCCAAGATGAGAAAGACTATGGCTACACCTTC.

The genes are TRBV5-4 and TRBJ2-7; TRBD1 matches at 8 bases. In germline, CDR1 is SGHNT, CDR2 YYREEE (reference sequence). Unmatched junction bases numbered 4, after V lost 5 bases and J lost 0 bases. The CDR3 sequence is 14 residues long. CDR3 protein: CASRPTGGSYEQYF. The CDR3 DNA is TGTGCCAGCAGGCCCACAGGGGGCTCCTACGAGCAGTACTTC.

The rearrangement joins TRBV5-5 to TRBJ2-7, with no clear D. Per the germline V gene, CDR1 is SGHKS and CDR2 is YYEKEE (reference sequence). Trimming took off 3 bases at V and 0 bases at J, with 10 bases between the two ends. The length of the CDR3 is 14 residues. The CDR3 nucleotides are TGTGCCAGCAGCTCCCGACTGGCCTCCTACGAGCAGTACTTC. This sequence encodes CASSSRLASYEQYF.

The sample holds a few counts of this clone. The rearrangement links TRBV9 to TRBJ2-7; TRBD2 agrees at 10 bases. The CDR3 loop spans 14 amino acids. The germline V gene has CDR1 SGDLS and CDR2 YYNGEE. The V segment lost 3 bases and the J segment 3 bases; nucleotides outside the gene matches: 3. CDR3 protein: CASSASSGSYEQYF. In DNA form, the CDR3 reads TGTGCCAGCAGCGCGTCTAGCGGGAGCTACGAGCAGTACTTC.

The chain recombines TRBV14 with TRBJ2-7, with 9 bases lining up with TRBD2. This CDR3 has 17 residues. J gave up 4 bases and V 5 bases, and 15 bases lay outside the gene matches. From germline, CDR1 is SGHDN and CDR2 FVKESK. CDR3 in amino acids: CASSSTLGQSGRYEQYF. In DNA, the CDR3 is TGTGCCAGCAGCTCGACTCTCGGACAAAGCGGGAGGTACGAGCAGTACTTC.

The gene calls are TRBV4-1 and TRBJ2-1; D is uncertain. The V and J ends lost 5 bases and 3 bases respectively, with 17 bases between them. CDR1 is MGHRA, CDR2 YSYEKL, per germline. This CDR3 has 16 residues. The CDR3 bases are TGCGCCAGCAGCTCTCCCGCCAGGACGATCTACAATGAGCAGTTCTTC. Amino acids: CASSSPARTIYNEQFF.

The chain recombines TRBV5-4 with TRBJ2-3; a possible D gene is TRBD2 (5 bases). This CDR3 contains 16 residues. In germline, CDR1 is SGHNT, CDR2 YYREEE (reference sequence). Trimming left V 4 bases short and J 4 bases short, with 19 bases between. The CDR3 spells CASSRKLGSDPDTQYF. The CDR3 DNA reads TGTGCCAGCAGCCGTAAACTAGGATCCGATCCAGATACGCAGTATTTT.